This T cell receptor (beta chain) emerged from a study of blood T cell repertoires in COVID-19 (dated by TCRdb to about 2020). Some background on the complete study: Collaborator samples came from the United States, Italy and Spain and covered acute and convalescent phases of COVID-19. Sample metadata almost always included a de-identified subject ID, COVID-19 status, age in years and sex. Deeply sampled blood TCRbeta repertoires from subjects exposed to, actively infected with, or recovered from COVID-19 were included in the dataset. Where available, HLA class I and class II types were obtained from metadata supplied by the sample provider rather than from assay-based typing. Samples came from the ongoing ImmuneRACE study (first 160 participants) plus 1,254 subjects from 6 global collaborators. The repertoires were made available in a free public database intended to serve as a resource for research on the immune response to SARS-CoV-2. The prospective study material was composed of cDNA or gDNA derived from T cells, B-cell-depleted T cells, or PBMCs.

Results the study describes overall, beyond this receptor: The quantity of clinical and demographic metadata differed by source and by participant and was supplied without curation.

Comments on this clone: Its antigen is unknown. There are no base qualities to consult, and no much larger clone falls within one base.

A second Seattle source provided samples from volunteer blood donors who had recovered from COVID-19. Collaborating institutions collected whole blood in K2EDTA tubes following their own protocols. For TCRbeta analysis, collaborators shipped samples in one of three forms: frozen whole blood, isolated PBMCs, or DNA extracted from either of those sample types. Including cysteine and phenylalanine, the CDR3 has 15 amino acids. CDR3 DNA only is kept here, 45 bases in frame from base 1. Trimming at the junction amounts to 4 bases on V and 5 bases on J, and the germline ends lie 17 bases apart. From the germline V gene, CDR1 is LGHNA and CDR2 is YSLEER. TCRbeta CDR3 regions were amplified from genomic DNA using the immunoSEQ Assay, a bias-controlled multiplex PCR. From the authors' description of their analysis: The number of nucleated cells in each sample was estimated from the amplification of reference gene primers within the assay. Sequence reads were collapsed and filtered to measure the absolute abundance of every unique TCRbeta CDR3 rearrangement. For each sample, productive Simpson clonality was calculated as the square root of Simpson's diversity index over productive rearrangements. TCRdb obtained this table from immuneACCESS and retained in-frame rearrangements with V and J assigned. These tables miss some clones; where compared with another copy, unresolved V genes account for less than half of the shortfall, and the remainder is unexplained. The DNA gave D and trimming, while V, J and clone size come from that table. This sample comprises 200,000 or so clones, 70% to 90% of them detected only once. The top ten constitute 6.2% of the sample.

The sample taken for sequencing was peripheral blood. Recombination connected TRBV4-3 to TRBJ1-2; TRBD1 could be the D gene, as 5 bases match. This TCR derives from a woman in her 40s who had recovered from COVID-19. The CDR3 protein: CASSPSGGAGYGYTF. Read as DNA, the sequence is TGCGCCAGCAGCCCCTCGGGAGGGGCAGGGTATGGCTACACCTTC.